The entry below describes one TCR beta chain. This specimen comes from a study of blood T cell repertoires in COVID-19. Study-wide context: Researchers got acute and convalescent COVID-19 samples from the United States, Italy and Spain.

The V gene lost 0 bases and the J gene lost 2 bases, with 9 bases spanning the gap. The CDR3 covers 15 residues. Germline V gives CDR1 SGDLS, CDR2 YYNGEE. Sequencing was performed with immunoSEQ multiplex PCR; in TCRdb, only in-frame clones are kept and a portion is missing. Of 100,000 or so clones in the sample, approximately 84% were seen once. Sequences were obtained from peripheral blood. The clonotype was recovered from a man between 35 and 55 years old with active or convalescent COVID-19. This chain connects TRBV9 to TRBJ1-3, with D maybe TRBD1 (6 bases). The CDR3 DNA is TGTGCCAGCAGCGTAGCTACAGGGACTGGAAACACCATATATTTT. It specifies CASSVATGTGNTIYF.